The clone carrying this T cell receptor beta chain has only a few counts. A junction boundary mismatches the germline segment, possibly from a read error. PCR involved 60 Vbeta and 13 Jbeta primers. Produced via immunoSEQ multiplex PCR; TCRdb's table is partial and in-frame only. The table lists under 300,000 clones, more than 55% of them singletons. Germline V gene lookup returns CDR1 SGHNT and CDR2 YYREEE (reference sequence). This CDR3 has 17 amino acids. This sample stems from a study of cytomegalovirus exposure and HLA in healthy donors. The receptor comes from a female donor in good health and CMV-seronegative. The sample comprised PBMCs. The J gene is TRBJ2-5, the V gene TRBV5-4; D may be TRBD1 (6 bases). TRBJ2-7 matches the DNA end more closely, so the J call is doubtful. CDR3 sequence reads: CASSPSSVVQGSHEQYF. The CDR3 bases are TGTGCCAGCAGCCCATCATCGGTAGTACAGGGCTCCCACGAGCAGTACTTC.